What follows is one TCR beta chain and its context. The sample belongs to a study of blood T cells in healthy people across ages. A second PCR, run for about 7 to 11 cycles, used a sample-barcoded 5' primer plus a J-beta primer mix. TCRdb re-called the 5' RACE reads with MiXCR, one entry per CDR3 protein. This table holds 700,000 to 800,000 distinct CDR3 sequences, 35% to 45% found once. This clonotype originated in a woman between 55 and 75 years old in good health. The sequencing sample was made of blood.

The chain's CDR3 is CASSAPSLNTEAFF. CDR3 bases: TGTGCCAGCAGCGCCCCAAGCCTGAACACTGAAGCTTTCTTT. J is TRBJ1-1 and V is TRBV27, with no clear D. The CDR3 runs to 14 residues. Trimming removed 6 bases from V and 0 bases from J, with 11 bases in between. Germline CDR1 and CDR2: MNHEY and SMNVEV (reference sequence).